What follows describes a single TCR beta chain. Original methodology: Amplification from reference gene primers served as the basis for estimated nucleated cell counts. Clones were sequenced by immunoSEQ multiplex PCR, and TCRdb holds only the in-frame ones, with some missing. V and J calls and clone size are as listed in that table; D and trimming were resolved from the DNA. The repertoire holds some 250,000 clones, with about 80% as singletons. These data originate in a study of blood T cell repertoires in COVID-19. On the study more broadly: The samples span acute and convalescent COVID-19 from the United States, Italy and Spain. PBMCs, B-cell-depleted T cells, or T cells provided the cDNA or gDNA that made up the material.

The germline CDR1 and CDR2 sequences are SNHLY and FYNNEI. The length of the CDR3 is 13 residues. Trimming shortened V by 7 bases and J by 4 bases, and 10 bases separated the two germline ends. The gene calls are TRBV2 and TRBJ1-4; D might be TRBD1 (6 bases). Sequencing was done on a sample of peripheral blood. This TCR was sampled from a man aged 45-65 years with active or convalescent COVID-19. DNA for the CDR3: TGTGCCAGCACCAGGGGCCTTAATGAAAAACTGTTTTTT. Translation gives CASTRGLNEKLFF. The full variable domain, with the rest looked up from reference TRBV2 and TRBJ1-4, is EPEVTQTPSHQVTQMGQEVILRCVPISNHLYFYWYRQILGQKVEFLVSFYNNEISEKSEIFDDQFSVERPDGSNFTLKIRSTKLEDSAMYFCASTRGLNEKLFFGSGTQLSVL.